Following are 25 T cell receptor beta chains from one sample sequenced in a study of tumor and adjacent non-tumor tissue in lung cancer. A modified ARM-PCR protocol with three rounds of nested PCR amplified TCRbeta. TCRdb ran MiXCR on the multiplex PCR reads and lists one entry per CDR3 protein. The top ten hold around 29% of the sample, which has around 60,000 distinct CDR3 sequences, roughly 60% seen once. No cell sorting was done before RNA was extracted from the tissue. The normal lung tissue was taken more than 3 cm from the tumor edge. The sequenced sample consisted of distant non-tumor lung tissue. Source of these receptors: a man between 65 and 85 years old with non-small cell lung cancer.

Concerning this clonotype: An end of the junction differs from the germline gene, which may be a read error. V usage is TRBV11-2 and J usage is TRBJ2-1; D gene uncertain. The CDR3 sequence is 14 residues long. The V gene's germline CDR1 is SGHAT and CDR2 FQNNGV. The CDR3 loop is CVSSFMLGDNVQFF. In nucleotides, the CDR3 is TGTGTCAGCAGCTTTATGCTAGGAGACAATGTGCAGTTCTTC.

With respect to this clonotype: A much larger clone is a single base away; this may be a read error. The CDR3 region is CASRHPGLAGGHQHNEQFF. For the CDR3, the DNA is TGCGCCAGCAGACACCCTGGACTAGCGGGGGGACATCAGCACAATGAGCAGTTCTTC. The chain links TRBV4-1 to TRBJ2-1; 14 bases agree with TRBD2. Germline V CDR1 and CDR2: MGHRA, YSYEKL. There are 19 residues in the CDR3. V dropped 6 bases and J dropped 5; count of bases not matched to a gene: 15.

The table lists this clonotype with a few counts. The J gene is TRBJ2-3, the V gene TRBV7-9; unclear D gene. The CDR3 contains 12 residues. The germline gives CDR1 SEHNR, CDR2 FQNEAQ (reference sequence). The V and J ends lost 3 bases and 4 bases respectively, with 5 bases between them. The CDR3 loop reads CASSFESDTQYF. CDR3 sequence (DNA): TGTGCCAGCAGCTTTGAATCAGATACGCAGTATTTT.

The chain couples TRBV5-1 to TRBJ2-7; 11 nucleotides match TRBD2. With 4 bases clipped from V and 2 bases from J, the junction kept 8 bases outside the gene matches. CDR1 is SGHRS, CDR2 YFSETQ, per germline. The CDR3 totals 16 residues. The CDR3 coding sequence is TGCGCCAGCAGCGGGAGACTAGCGGGACGAACCTACGAGCAGTACTTC. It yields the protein CASSGRLAGRTYEQYF. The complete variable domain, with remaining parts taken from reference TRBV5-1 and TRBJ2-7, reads KAGVTQTPRYLIKTRGQQVTLSCSPISGHRSVSWYQQTPGQGLQFLFEYFSETQRNKGNFPGRFSGRQFSNSRSEMNVSTLELGDSALYLCASSGRLAGRTYEQYFGPGTRLTVT.

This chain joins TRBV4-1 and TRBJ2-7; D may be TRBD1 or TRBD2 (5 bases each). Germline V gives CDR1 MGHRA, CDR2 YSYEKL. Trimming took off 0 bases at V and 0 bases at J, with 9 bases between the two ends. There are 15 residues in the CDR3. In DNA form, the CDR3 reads TGCGCCAGCAGCCAAGATTGGGGGTACTCCTACGAGCAGTACTTC. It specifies CASSQDWGYSYEQYF.

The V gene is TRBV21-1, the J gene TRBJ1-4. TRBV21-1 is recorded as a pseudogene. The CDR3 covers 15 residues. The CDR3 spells CASSKAGIADEKLFF. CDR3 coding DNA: TGTGCCAGCAGCAAAGCAGGTATCGCGGATGAAAAACTGTTTTTT.

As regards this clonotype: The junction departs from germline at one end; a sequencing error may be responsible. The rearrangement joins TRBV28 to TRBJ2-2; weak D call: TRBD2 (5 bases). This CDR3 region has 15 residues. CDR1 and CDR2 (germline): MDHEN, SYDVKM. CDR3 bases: TGTGTCAGCAAATCGCATCAGCGGAGCACCGGGGAGCTGTTTTTT. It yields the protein CVSKSHQRSTGELFF.

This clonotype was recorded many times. Written as DNA, the CDR3 is TGTGCCATCAGTGAGTCGGCAGGGGTCACCTACGAGCAGTACTTC. Residues: CAISESAGVTYEQYF. The chain carries TRBV10-3 and TRBJ2-7; D might be TRBD1 (6 bases). This CDR3 has 15 amino acids. Germline loops: CDR1 ENHRY, CDR2 SYGVKD. V lost 0 bases and J lost 2, with 11 bases in between.

CDR3 region: CSALTAGGGQPQHF. The CDR3 nucleotides are TGCAGCGCCTTAACAGCGGGGGGCGGTCAGCCCCAGCATTTT. The chain carries TRBV29-1 and TRBJ1-5, with D possibly being TRBD1 (6 bases). CDR1 is SQVTM and CDR2 is ANQGSEA in the germline V gene. The CDR3 is made up of 14 amino acids. The germline V and J ends were trimmed by 7 bases and 6 bases, with 19 bases remaining between them.

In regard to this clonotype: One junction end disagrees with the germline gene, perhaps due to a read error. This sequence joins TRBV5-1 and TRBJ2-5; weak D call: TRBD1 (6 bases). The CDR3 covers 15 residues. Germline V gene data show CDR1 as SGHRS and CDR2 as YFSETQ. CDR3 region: CAGSFSGRGTETQYF. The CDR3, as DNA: TGCGCCGGCAGCTTCTCGGGCAGGGGTACAGAGACCCAATACTTC.

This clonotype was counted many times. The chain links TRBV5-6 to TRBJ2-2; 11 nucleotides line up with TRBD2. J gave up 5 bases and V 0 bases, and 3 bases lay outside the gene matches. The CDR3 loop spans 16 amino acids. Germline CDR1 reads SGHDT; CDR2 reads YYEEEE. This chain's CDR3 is CASSLALAGDTGELFF. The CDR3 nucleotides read TGTGCCAGCAGCTTGGCACTAGCGGGAGATACCGGGGAGCTGTTTTTT.

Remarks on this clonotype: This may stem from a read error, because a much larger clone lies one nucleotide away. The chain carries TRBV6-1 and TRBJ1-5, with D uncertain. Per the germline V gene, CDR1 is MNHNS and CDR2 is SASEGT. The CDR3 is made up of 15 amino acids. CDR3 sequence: CVSSLAQNSNQPQHF. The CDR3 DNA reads TGTGTCAGCAGTCTGGCACAAAATAGCAATCAGCCCCAGCATTTT.

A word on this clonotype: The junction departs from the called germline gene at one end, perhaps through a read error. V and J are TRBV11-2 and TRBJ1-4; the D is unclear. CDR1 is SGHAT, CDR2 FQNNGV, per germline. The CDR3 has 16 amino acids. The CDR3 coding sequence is TGTGCCGGCAGTTTAGTAGGGTCACCATGGCGTGAAAAACTGTTTTTT. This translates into CAGSLVGSPWREKLFF. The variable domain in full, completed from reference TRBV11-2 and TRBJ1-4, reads EAGVAQSPRYKIIEKRQSVAFWCNPISGHATLYWYQQILGQGPKLLIQFQNNGVVDDSQLPKDRFSAERLKGVDSTLKIQPAKLEDSAVYLCAGSLVGSPWREKLFFGSGTQLSVL.

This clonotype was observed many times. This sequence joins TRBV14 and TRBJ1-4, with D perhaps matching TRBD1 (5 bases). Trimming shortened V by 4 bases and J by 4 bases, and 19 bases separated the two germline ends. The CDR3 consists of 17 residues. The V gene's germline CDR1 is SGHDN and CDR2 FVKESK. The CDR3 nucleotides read TGTGCCAGCAGCCCCGGGACGGGAGTCTTGGTTAATGAAAAACTGTTTTTT. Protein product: CASSPGTGVLVNEKLFF.

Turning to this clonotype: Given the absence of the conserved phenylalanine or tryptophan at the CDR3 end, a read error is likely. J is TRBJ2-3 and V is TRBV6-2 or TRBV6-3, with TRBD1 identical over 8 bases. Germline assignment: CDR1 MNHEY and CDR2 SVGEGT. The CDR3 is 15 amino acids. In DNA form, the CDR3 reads TGTGCCAGCAGCCCCGACAGGGGACCCGCAGAAACGCAGTATGTT. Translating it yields CASSPDRGPAETQYV.

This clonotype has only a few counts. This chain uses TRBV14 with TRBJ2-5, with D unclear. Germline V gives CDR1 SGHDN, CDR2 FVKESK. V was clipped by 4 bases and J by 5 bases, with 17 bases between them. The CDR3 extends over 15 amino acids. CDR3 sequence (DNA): TGTGCCAGCAGCCGCCCCGGGCAGCTCCTGGAGACCCAGTACTTC. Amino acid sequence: CASSRPGQLLETQYF.

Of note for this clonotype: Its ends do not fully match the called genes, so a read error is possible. The CDR3 DNA reads TGTGCCACCAGTTCCATATGTCGGGGGATTAGGGCCAACGTCCGGACTTTC. Its translation is CATSSICRGIRANVRTF. The V gene is TRBV6-5, the J gene TRBJ2-6, with D possibly TRBD2 on 6 matching bases. CDR1 is MNHEY, CDR2 SVGAGI, per germline. This CDR3 region has 17 residues.

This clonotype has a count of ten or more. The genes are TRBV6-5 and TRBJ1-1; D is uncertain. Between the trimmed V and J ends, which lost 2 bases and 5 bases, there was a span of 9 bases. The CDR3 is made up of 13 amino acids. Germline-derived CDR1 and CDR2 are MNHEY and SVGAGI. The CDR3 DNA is TGTGCCAGCAGTTACCCCGGGGTTACTGAAGCTTTCTTT. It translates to CASSYPGVTEAFF.

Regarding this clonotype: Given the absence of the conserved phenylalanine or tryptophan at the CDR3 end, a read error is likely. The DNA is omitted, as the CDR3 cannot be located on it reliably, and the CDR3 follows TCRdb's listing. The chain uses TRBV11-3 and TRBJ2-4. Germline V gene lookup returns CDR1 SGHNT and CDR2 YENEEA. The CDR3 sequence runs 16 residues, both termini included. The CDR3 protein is CASSLNAGQAKNIQCL.

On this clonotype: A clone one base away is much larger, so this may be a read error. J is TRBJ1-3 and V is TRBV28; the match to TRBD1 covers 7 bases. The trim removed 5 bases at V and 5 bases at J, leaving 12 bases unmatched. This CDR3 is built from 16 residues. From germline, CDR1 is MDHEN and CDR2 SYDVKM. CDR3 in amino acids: CASSPPMTGLRNTIYF. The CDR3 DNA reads TGTGCCAGCAGTCCTCCCATGACAGGGTTAAGAAACACCATATATTTT.

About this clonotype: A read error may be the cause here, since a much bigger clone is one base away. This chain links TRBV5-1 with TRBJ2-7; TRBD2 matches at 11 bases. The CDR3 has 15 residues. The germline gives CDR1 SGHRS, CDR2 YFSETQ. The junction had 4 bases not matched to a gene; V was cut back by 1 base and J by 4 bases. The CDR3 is CASSLTRLAGYEQYF. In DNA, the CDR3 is TGCGCCAGCAGCTTGACGAGACTAGCGGGATACGAGCAGTACTTC.

The CDR3 region has the DNA TGTGCCAGCAGTGAAGGCGGGGGGAGTAGTAACGAGCAGTACTTC. It specifies CASSEGGGSSNEQYF. The rearrangement joins TRBV25-1 to TRBJ2-7, with 8 bases aligning to TRBD2. This CDR3 contains 15 residues. Germline assignment: CDR1 MGHDK and CDR2 SYGVNS. After removal of 2 bases from V and 5 bases from J, the junction contained 8 bases not matched to a gene.

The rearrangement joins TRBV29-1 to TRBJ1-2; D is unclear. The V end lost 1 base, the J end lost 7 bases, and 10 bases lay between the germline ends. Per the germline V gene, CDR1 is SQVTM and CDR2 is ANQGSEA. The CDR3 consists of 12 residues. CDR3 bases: TGCAGCGTTGAAGCATGGATAGGTGGCTACACCTTC. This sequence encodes CSVEAWIGGYTF.

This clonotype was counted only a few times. The CDR3 DNA reads as TGTGCCTGGAGGAAACAGGGGACTGAGCAGTTCTTC. Its translation is CAWRKQGTEQFF. This chain joins TRBV30 and TRBJ2-1; TRBD1 matches at 7 bases. Germline trimming cut 3 bases from V and 9 bases from J; bases unmatched to any gene: 5. This CDR3 region has 12 residues. Germline V gives CDR1 GTSNPN, CDR2 SVGIG (reference sequence).

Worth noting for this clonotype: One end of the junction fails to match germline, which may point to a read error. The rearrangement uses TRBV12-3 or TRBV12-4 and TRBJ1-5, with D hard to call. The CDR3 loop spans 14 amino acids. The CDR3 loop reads CTSSDQRRNLPQHF. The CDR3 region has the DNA TGTACCAGCAGCGACCAGAGGAGGAATCTGCCCCAGCATTTT.